The 28 T cell receptor beta chains below were found in one sample sequenced in a study of response to subunit inactivated influenza vaccine. One entry per CDR3 protein, called by TCRdb with MiXCR from the RT-PCR reads. The sample shows about 650,000 distinct CDR3 sequences, approximately 15% of them seen only once. The source was PBMCs from blood, collected 14 days before vaccination. The receptors shown here come from a man aged 50 to 60 who received an inactivated influenza vaccine.

This clonotype has more than one count but fewer than ten. The chain links TRBV28 to TRBJ2-1; D uncertain. Trimming shortened V by 1 base and J by 5 bases, and 6 bases separated the two germline ends. The CDR3 extends over 13 amino acids. The germline gives CDR1 MDHEN, CDR2 SYDVKM. The CDR3 spells CASSLYGDNEQFF. For the CDR3, the DNA is TGTGCCAGCAGTTTATATGGAGACAATGAGCAGTTCTTC.

This clonotype was counted ten times or more. V is TRBV7-2 and J is TRBJ2-5; D remains unclear. CDR1 is SGHTA and CDR2 is FQGNSA in the germline V gene. This CDR3 has 13 residues. V dropped 5 bases and J dropped 4 bases, with 11 bases sitting between them. The CDR3 DNA reads TGTGCCAGCAGCCTGGGCTGGAGAGAGACCCAGTACTTC. Its translation is CASSLGWRETQYF.

This clonotype was recorded many times. The CDR3 coding sequence is TGTGCCACCAGTGCCCCTATTCGGGGACAGGGGAGGCATGGCTACACCTTC. Protein product: CATSAPIRGQGRHGYTF. The chain carries TRBV24-1 and TRBJ1-2, with TRBD1 matching over 10 bases. J gave up 6 bases and V 5 bases, and 14 bases lay outside the gene matches. CDR3 length: 17 amino acids. From germline, CDR1 is KGHDR and CDR2 SFDVKD.

This clonotype was seen more than once but under ten times. The chain carries TRBV6-1 and TRBJ2-7; the D is unclear. The CDR3 covers 13 residues. Per germline, CDR1 MNHNS and CDR2 SASEGT. The V gene lost 6 bases and the J gene lost 3 bases, with 12 bases spanning the gap. The CDR3 DNA reads as TGTGCCAGCAGCCCCTGGCCAGGCTACGAGCAGTACTTC. Its translation is CASSPWPGYEQYF.

This clonotype showed up just a few times. The chain carries TRBV20-1 and TRBJ2-7; 10 nucleotides line up with TRBD1. V shed 3 bases and J 7 bases; nucleotides not matched to a gene: 9. The V gene's germline CDR1 is DFQATT and CDR2 SNEGSKA (reference sequence). The CDR3 runs 14 residues. Here the CDR3 reads CSASIIRDRGEQYF. In nucleotides, the CDR3 is TGCAGTGCTAGTATCATCCGGGACAGGGGTGAGCAGTACTTC.

This sequence joins TRBV30 and TRBJ1-2; D might be TRBD1 (6 bases). This CDR3 spans 11 amino acids. Germline V gene data show CDR1 as GTSNPN and CDR2 as SVGIG (reference sequence). Trimming took off 4 bases at V and 4 bases at J, with 7 bases between the two ends. This CDR3 is CAWKGGYGYTF. Written as DNA, the CDR3 is TGTGCCTGGAAAGGGGGCTATGGCTACACCTTC.

The chain is built from TRBV4-2 and TRBJ2-1; 8 nucleotides line up with TRBD1. This CDR3 comprises 15 residues. Looked up from germline, CDR1 is LGHNA and CDR2 is YNFKEQ. The V and J ends lost 2 bases and 4 bases, in that order; junction bases with no gene match: 4. The CDR3 DNA reads TGTGCCAGCAGCCAACCGGACAGGGATTACAATGAGCAGTTCTTC. Translated, it gives CASSQPDRDYNEQFF.

V usage is TRBV12-3 or TRBV12-4 and J usage is TRBJ2-7, with TRBD2 matching 7 bases. The junction had 9 bases not matched to a gene; V was cut back by 6 bases and J by 7 bases. The CDR3 extends over 13 amino acids. The CDR3 nucleotides are TGTGCCAGCAGCTCGGGGCTAGCGGCGGAGCAGTACTTC. Translating it yields CASSSGLAAEQYF.

The J gene is TRBJ2-5, the V gene TRBV5-1; 10 bases line up with TRBD2. CDR1 is SGHRS, CDR2 YFSETQ, per germline. The ends lost 0 bases at V and 2 bases at J; junction bases unmatched: 4. The CDR3 length is 16 residues. This CDR3 reads CASSLDPSGRQETQYF. CDR3 nucleotides: TGCGCCAGCAGCTTGGATCCTAGCGGGAGACAAGAGACCCAGTACTTC.

This clonotype occurred a few times. The chain links TRBV30 to TRBJ1-2, with 8 bases fitting TRBD1. The CDR3 extends over 14 amino acids. With V trimmed by 3 bases and J by 4 bases, 7 bases remained unmatched. Germline CDR1 GTSNPN, CDR2 SVGIG (reference sequence). This CDR3 reads CAWSQGAFSYGYTF. CDR3 DNA sequence: TGTGCCTGGAGCCAGGGGGCCTTCAGCTATGGCTACACCTTC.

The chain combines TRBV28 with TRBJ2-5; D perhaps matches TRBD1 (5 bases). This CDR3 contains 17 residues. The V end lost 1 base, the J end lost 5 bases, and 20 bases lay between the germline ends. The germline V gene has CDR1 MDHEN and CDR2 SYDVKM. The DNA of the CDR3 is TGTGCCAGCAGTTTATTAATCGGACAAACTCCGGAGGAGACCCAGTACTTC. As protein: CASSLLIGQTPEETQYF.

J is TRBJ2-1 and V is TRBV20-1; D is unresolved. Trimming cost V 5 bases and J 3 bases, with 14 bases left between them. The CDR3 length is 14 residues. The germline V gene encodes CDR1 DFQATT and CDR2 SNEGSKA (reference sequence). This chain's CDR3 is CSAGRGWSYNEQFF. The CDR3 nucleotides read TGCAGTGCTGGCCGTGGGTGGAGCTACAATGAGCAGTTCTTC.

The gene calls are TRBV28 and TRBJ2-5, with D possibly being TRBD1 or TRBD2 (6 bases each). V gave up 7 bases and J gave up 1 base, with 13 bases separating them. This CDR3 has 14 amino acids. Germline V gene lookup returns CDR1 MDHEN and CDR2 SYDVKM. The CDR3 DNA is TGTGCCAGCAACCGCGGGACACTCCAAGAGACCCAGTACTTC. This codes for CASNRGTLQETQYF.

The chain employs TRBV4-1 and TRBJ1-6, with 12 nucleotides matching TRBD1. The CDR3 is made up of 15 amino acids. Trimming removed 0 bases from V and 9 bases from J; junction bases left unmatched: 0. Germline-derived CDR1 and CDR2 are MGHRA and YSYEKL. CDR3 loop: CASSQEGQGASPLHF. DNA of the CDR3: TGCGCCAGCAGCCAAGAGGGACAGGGGGCTTCACCCCTCCACTTT.

The chain combines TRBV9 with TRBJ1-1; D possibly corresponds to TRBD1 (6 bases). Per germline, CDR1 SGDLS and CDR2 YYNGEE. This CDR3 has 13 residues. Deletions cut 4 bases from V and 8 bases from J, with 15 bases between. The CDR3 DNA sequence: TGTGCCAGCAGCCCCCACGGGGGCACCGAAGCTTTCTTT. This encodes CASSPHGGTEAFF.

This chain uses TRBV6-2 or TRBV6-3 with TRBJ1-1, with TRBD1 as a possible D gene (5 bases). The CDR3 covers 14 residues. The V end was cut by 6 bases, the J end by 6 bases, with 17 bases between. The germline V gene has CDR1 MNHEY and CDR2 SVGEGT. DNA for the CDR3: TGTGCCAGCAGAAACGAGGTGGGGGTCGCTGAAGCTTTCTTT. Translating gives CASRNEVGVAEAFF.

Concerning this clonotype itself: Mismatch with germline at one junction end may stem from a read error. V and J are TRBV7-2 and TRBJ2-4; possible D gene TRBD2, 6 bases. The CDR3 runs to 15 residues. Germline V gives CDR1 SGHTA, CDR2 FQGNSA. The CDR3 DNA sequence: TGTGCCAGCAGCCTAGCCGGGACTCCGAAAAACATTCAGTACTTC. It specifies CASSLAGTPKNIQYF.

This clonotype was detected once. The chain is built from TRBV20-1 and TRBJ2-1, with 9 bases fitting TRBD2. Germline assignment: CDR1 DFQATT and CDR2 SNEGSKA (reference sequence). This CDR3 comprises 14 residues. Losses at the gene ends were 4 bases for V and 11 bases for J; bases not matched to a gene: 12. The CDR3 reads CSAKTSGVGNKQFF. The CDR3 coding sequence is TGCAGTGCTAAGACTAGCGGTGTAGGAAATAAGCAGTTCTTC.

This chain links TRBV7-9 with TRBJ2-3; D possibly uses TRBD1 or TRBD2 (7 bases each). V was clipped by 2 bases and J by 2 bases, with 11 bases between them. The CDR3 runs 15 residues. Germline V gene lookup returns CDR1 SEHNR and CDR2 FQNEAQ (reference sequence). The CDR3 spells CASSLQGGVTDTQYF. CDR3 nucleotide sequence: TGTGCCAGCAGCTTACAGGGGGGGGTCACAGATACGCAGTATTTT.

This clonotype was counted between two and nine times. This chain joins TRBV6-1 and TRBJ2-3; 9 positions match TRBD2. Germline CDR1 MNHNS, CDR2 SASEGT. V lost 5 bases, J lost 0 bases, and 12 bases stayed unmatched. This CDR3 comprises 18 residues. CDR3 protein: CASSRLGTSKTSTDTQYF. As DNA, the CDR3 is TGTGCCAGCAGTAGGCTGGGGACTAGCAAAACTAGCACAGATACGCAGTATTTT.

A few counts support this clonotype. V is TRBV9 and J is TRBJ1-2; no definite D call. The germline CDR1 and CDR2 sequences are SGDLS and YYNGEE. The CDR3 is 10 amino acids. Between the trimmed V and J ends, which lost 3 bases and 12 bases, there was a span of 9 bases. The CDR3 DNA follows: TGTGCCAGCAGCGGCTCATACCACACCTTC. Its protein is CASSGSYHTF.

In this sample, this clonotype turned up a few times. The chain uses TRBV6-1 and TRBJ1-2, with D possibly being TRBD1 (5 bases). Trimming left V 11 bases short and J 3 bases short, with 19 bases between. CDR1 MNHNS and CDR2 SASEGT come from the germline V gene. This CDR3 has 14 residues. The CDR3: CAVPTENAYYGYTF. CDR3 nucleotide sequence: TGTGCCGTACCGACAGAGAATGCGTACTATGGCTACACCTTC.

This clonotype has more than one count but fewer than ten. V gene TRBV5-1 combines with J gene TRBJ2-2; tentative D call: TRBD2 (6 bases). This CDR3 comprises 16 residues. V shed 4 bases and J shed 1 base, with 14 bases lying between them. Per the germline V gene, CDR1 is SGHRS and CDR2 is YFSETQ. CDR3 protein: CASSRAVAENTGELFF. The CDR3 DNA reads TGCGCCAGCAGCAGGGCGGTAGCGGAGAACACCGGGGAGCTGTTTTTT.

This clonotype showed up just a few times. V gene TRBV28 combines with J gene TRBJ2-1; TRBD2 agrees at 9 bases. V shed 6 bases, J shed 4 bases, and the junction held 10 bases outside the gene matches. CDR1 is MDHEN, CDR2 SYDVKM, per germline. The CDR3 runs 16 residues. CDR3 bases: TGTGCCAGCAGCGGGGGCCCTAGCGGGATTTACAATGAGCAGTTCTTC. Protein: CASSGGPSGIYNEQFF.

A few counts support this clonotype. The genes are TRBV4-2 and TRBJ1-4; no clear D gene. The CDR3 spans 15 residues. CDR1 and CDR2 (germline): LGHNA, YNFKEQ. V was trimmed by 3 bases and J by 8 bases, leaving 16 bases between them. CDR3 sequence reads: CASSHGAKVLEKLFF. The DNA of the CDR3 is TGTGCCAGCAGCCACGGCGCTAAGGTCCTCGAAAAACTGTTTTTT.

This chain connects TRBV10-3 to TRBJ1-2; possibly TRBD1 for D (5 bases). This CDR3 is built from 13 residues. Germline V gene data show CDR1 as ENHRY and CDR2 as SYGVKD. Trimming removed 11 bases from V and 6 bases from J, with 19 bases in between. The CDR3 reads CAARQYAMDGYTF. Written as DNA, the CDR3 is TGTGCCGCCCGACAGTACGCCATGGATGGCTACACCTTC.

CDR3 residues: CASSWGGLGNEQFF. CDR3 nucleotides: TGTGCCAGCAGTTGGGGGGGACTGGGCAATGAGCAGTTCTTC. V usage is TRBV6-5 and J usage is TRBJ2-1, with 7 bases that match TRBD2. This CDR3 region has 14 residues. CDR1 and CDR2 (germline): MNHEY, SVGAGI. V lost 4 bases to trimming and J lost 6 bases; unmatched junction nucleotides: 6.

J is TRBJ2-3 and V is TRBV12-3 or TRBV12-4; D is possibly TRBD2 (5 bases). V lost 2 bases and J lost 3, with 9 bases in between. This CDR3 spans 14 amino acids. The CDR3 sequence is CASSLLAQTDTQYF. As DNA, the CDR3 is TGTGCCAGCAGTTTATTAGCGCAGACAGATACGCAGTATTTT.